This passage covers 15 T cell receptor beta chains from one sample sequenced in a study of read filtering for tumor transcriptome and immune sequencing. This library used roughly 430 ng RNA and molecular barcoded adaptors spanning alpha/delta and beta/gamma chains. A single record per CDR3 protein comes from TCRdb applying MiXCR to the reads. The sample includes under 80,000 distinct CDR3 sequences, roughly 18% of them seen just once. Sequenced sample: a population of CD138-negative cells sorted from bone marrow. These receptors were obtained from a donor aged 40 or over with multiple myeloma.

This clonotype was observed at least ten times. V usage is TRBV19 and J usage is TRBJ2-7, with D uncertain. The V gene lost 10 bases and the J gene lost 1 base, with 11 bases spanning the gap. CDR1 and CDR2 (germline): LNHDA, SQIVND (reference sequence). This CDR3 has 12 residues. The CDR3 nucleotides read TGTGCCACCGAGGACGGTTCCTACGAGCAGTACTTC. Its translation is CATEDGSYEQYF.

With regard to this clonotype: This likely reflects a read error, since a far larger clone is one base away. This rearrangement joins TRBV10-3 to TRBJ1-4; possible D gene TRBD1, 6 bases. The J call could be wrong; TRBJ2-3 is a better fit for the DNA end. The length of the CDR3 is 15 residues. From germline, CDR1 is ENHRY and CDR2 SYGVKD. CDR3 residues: CAISESDRSTGTQYF. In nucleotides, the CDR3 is TGTGCCATCAGTGAGTCAGACAGGAGCACAGGTACGCAGTATTTT.

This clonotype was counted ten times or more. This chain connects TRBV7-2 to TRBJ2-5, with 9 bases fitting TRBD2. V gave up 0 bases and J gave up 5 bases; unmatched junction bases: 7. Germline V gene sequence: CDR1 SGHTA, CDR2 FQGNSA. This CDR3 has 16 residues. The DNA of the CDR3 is TGTGCCAGCAGCTTAGCCGGCGGGGGGGCCTGGGAGACCCAGTACTTC. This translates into CASSLAGGGAWETQYF.

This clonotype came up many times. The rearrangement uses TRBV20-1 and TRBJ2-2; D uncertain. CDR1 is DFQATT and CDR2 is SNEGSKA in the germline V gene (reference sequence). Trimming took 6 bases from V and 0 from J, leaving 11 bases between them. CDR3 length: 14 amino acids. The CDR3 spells CSAAGPANTGELFF. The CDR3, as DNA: TGCAGTGCCGCCGGCCCGGCGAACACCGGGGAGCTGTTTTTT.

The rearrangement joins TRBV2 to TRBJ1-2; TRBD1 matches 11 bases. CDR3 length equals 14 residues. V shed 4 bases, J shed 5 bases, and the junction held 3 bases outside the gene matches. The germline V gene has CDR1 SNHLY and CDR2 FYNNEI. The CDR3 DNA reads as TGTGCCAGCAGTGTGGACAGGGGGCGTTATGGCTACACCTTC. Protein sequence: CASSVDRGRYGYTF.

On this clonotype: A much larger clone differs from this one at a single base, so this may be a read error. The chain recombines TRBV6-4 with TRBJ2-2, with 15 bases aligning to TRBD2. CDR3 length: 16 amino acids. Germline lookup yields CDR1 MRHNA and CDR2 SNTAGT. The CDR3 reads CVSSAGLAGGTGELFF. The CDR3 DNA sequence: TGTGTCAGCAGCGCGGGACTAGCGGGAGGTACCGGGGAGCTGTTTTTT.

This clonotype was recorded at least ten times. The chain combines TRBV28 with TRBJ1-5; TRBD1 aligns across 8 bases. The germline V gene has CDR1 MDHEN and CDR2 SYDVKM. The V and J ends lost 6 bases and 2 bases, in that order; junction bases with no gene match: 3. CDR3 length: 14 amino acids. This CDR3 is CASRMTGGNQPQHF. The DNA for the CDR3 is TGTGCCAGCAGAATGACAGGGGGCAATCAGCCCCAGCATTTT.

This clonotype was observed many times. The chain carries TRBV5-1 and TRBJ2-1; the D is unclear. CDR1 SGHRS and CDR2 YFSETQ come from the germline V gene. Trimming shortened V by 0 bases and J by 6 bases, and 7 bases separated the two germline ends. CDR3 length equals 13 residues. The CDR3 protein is CASSLGLTNEQFF. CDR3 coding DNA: TGCGCCAGCAGCTTGGGACTTACCAATGAGCAGTTCTTC. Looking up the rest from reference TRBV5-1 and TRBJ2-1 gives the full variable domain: KAGVTQTPRYLIKTRGQQVTLSCSPISGHRSVSWYQQTPGQGLQFLFEYFSETQRNKGNFPGRFSGRQFSNSRSEMNVSTLELGDSALYLCASSLGLTNEQFFGPGTRLTVL.

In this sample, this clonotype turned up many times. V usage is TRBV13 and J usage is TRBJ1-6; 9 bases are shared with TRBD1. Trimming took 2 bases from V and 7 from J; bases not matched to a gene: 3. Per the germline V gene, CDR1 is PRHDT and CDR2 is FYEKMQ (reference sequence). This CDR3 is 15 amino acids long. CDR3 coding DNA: TGTGCCAGCAGCTTATTACAGGGGGCCAATTCACCCCTCCACTTT. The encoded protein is CASSLLQGANSPLHF.

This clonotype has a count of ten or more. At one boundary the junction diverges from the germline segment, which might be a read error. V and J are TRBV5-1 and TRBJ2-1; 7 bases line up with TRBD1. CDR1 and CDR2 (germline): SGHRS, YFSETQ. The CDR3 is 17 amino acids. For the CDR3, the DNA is TGTGCCAGCAGCTTGGCTTATAGGGGGCTGGAGGACAATGAGCAGTTCTTC. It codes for CASSLAYRGLEDNEQFF.

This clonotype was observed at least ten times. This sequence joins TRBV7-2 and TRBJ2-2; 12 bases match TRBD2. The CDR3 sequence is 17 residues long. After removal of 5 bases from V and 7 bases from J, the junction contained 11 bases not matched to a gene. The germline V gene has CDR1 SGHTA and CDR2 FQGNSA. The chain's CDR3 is CASSRTLAGGSHGELFF. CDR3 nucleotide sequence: TGTGCCAGCAGCCGCACGCTAGCGGGAGGGTCCCACGGGGAGCTGTTTTTT.

CDR3 nucleotides: TGCAGTGCTAGAGATCTACTAGCGACGGATACGCAGTATTTT. Encoded protein: CSARDLLATDTQYF. The V and J genes are TRBV20-1 and TRBJ1-4, with 7 bases lining up with TRBD2. The J call may be wrong; the DNA end is better matched by TRBJ2-3. The CDR3 has 14 residues. Germline CDR1 and CDR2: DFQATT and SNEGSKA (reference sequence).

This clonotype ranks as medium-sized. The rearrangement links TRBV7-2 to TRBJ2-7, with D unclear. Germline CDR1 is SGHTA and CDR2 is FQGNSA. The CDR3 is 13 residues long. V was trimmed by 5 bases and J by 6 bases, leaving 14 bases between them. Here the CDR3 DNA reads TGTGCCAGCAGCCTCGGACGCCAGCTCGAGCAGTACTTC. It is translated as CASSLGRQLEQYF.

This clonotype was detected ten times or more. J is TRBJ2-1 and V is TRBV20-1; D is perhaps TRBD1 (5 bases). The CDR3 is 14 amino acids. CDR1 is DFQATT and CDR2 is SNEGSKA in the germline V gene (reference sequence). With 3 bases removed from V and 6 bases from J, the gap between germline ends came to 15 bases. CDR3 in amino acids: CSASLRVIGNEQFF. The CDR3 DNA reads TGCAGTGCTAGCCTCAGGGTAATCGGCAATGAGCAGTTCTTC.

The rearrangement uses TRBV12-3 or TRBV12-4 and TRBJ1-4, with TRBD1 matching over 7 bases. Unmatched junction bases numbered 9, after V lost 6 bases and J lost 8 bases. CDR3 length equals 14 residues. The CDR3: CASSWDRIVEKLFF. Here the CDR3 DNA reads TGTGCCAGCAGCTGGGACAGAATCGTAGAAAAACTGTTTTTT.